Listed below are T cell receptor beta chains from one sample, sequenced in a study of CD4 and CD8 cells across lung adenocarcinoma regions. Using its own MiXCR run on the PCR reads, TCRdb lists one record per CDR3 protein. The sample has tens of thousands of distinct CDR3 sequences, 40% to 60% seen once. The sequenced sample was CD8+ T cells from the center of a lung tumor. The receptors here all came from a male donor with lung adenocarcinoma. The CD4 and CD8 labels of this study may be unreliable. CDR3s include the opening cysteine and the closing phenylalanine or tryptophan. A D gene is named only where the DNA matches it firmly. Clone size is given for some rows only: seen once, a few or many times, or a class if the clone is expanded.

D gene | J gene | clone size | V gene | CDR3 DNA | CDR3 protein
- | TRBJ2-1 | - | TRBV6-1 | TGTGCCAGCAGTCGGACAGCTTACAATGAGCAGTTCTTC | CASSRTAYNEQFF
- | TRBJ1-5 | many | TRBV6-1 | TGTGCCAGCAGTGAACAAGTGACAGCTAGCAATCAGCCCCAGCATTTT | CASSEQVTASNQPQHF
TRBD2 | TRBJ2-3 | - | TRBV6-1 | TGTGCCAGCAGTCGCGGACTAGCGGGAGGGCCTCGCACAGATACGCAGTATTTT | CASSRGLAGGPRTDTQYF
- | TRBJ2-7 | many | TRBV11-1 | TGTGCCAGCAGCTATAATGAGGGGCCCTACGAGCAGTACTTC | CASSYNEGPYEQYF
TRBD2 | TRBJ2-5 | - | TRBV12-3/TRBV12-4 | TGTGCCAGCAGTTCTTTGGGCGGGAGTGGCCCCCAAGAGACCCAGTACTTC | CASSSLGGSGPQETQYF
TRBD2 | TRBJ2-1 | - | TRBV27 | TGTGCCAGCAGTTTATGGGGGAGCGGGAGGCTGAGCAATGAGCAGTTCTTC | CASSLWGSGRLSNEQFF
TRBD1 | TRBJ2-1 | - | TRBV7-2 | TGTGCCAGCAGCTTTCGTACAGGGGACAATGAGCAGTTCTTC | CASSFRTGDNEQFF
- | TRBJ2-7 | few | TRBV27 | TGTGCCAGCAGAACCCTGGGGCAGGAAAGCTCCTACGAGCAGTACTTC | CASRTLGQESSYEQYF
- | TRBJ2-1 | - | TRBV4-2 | TGTGCCAGCAGCCAAGAATCCAGGGCGGATGAGCAGTTCTTC | CASSQESRADEQFF
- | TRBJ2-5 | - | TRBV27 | TGTGCCAGCGGTCTCGAGGCCGGCGACCAAGAGACCCAGTACTTT | CASGLEAGDQETQYF
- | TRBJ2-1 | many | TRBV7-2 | TGTGCCAGCAGCTTGGGTGTCCCAGCGGATGAGCAGTTCTTC | CASSLGVPADEQFF
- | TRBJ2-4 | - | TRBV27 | TGTGCCAGAGCGGGGAGGGGGGGCCGGGACCAAAACACTCAGTACTTC | CARAGRGGRDQNTQYF
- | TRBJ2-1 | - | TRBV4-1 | TGCGCCAGCAGCCAAGCGCGGAACAATGAGCAGTTCTTC | CASSQARNNEQFF
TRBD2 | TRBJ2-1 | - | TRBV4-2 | TGTGCCAGCAGCCAAGAAGGGACTAGGGACGAGCAGTTCTTC | CASSQEGTRDEQFF
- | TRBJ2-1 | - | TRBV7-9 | TGTGCCAGCAGCTTAACTAGCCAGGGTGAGCAGTTCTTC | CASSLTSQGEQFF
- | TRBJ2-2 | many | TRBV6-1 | TGTGCCAGCAGTGACTGGACAGTCGTTGTGGCCGGGGAGCTGTTTTTT | CASSDWTVVVAGELFF
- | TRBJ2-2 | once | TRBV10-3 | TGTGCCATCAGATCGGCAGTGGGCACAGAGGAGCAGTTTTTT | CAIRSAVGTEEQFF
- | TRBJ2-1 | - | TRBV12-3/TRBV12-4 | TGTGCCAGCAGTCCAACGCCGGGACCAACCGGGAACAATGAGCAGTTCTTC | CASSPTPGPTGNNEQFF
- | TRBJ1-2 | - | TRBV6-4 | TGTGCCAGCAGGCCCACGGGGGGCGCGTATGGCTACACCTTC | CASRPTGGAYGYTF
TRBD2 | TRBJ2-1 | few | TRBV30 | TGTGCCTGGGCCGGGACTAGCGGGAGGCTCCACAATGAGCAGTTCTTC | CAWAGTSGRLHNEQFF
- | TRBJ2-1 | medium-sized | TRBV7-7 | TGTGCTAGCAGCAGGGGCGGACTAGGGTACAATGAGCAGTTCTTC | CASSRGGLGYNEQFF
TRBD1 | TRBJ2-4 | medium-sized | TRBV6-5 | TGTGCCAGCAGTACCCCGGGACAGATAGCCAAAAACATTCAGTACTTC | CASSTPGQIAKNIQYF
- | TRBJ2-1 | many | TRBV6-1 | TGTGCCAGCAGTGAAGTAGGCAATGAGCAGTTCTTC | CASSEVGNEQFF
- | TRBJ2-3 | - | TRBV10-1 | TGCGCCAGCAGTCCAGGACTGGCCGGAGGGATTGACACAGAGACGCAGTACTTT | CASSPGLAGGIDTETQYF
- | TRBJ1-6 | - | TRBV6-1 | TGTGCCAGCAGTGTGGCAGCGAGCTCCTATAATTCACCCCTCCACTTT | CASSVAASSYNSPLHF
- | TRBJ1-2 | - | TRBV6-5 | TGTGCCAGCAGTTACTCGGGAGACTATGGCTACACCTTC | CASSYSGDYGYTF
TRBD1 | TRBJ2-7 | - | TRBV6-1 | TGTGCCAGCAACAGGGACAGGGGGCGGTACGAGCAGTACTTC | CASNRDRGRYEQYF
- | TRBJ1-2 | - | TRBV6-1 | TGTGCCAGCAGGGTGGGAGGGGGGGCCTATGGCTACACCTTC | CASRVGGGAYGYTF
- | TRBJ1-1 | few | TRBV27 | TGTGCCAGCAGGACAGGCGTTTGGGTCACTGAAGCTTTCTTT | CASRTGVWVTEAFF
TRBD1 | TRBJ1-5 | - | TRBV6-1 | TGTGCCAGCAACGACAGGGGCGATCAGCCCCAGCATTTT | CASNDRGDQPQHF
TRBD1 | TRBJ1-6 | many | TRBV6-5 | TGTGCCAGCAGTTCTAGACAGGGGCCTCAATATAATTCACCCCTCCACTTT | CASSSRQGPQYNSPLHF
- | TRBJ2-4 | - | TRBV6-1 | TGTGCCAGCAGCAGCTCGGGGCGGTGGGCCACAAACATGCAGTATTTC | CASSSSGRWATNMQYF
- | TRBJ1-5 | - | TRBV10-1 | TGCGCCAGCAGTGAGTGGGACGCCAGCAATCAGCCCCAGCATTTT | CASSEWDASNQPQHF
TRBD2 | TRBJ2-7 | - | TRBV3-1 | TGTGCCAGCAGCCAAGGACTAGCGGGCTCCTACGAGCAGTACTTC | CASSQGLAGSYEQYF
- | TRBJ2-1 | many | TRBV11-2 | TGTGCCAGCAGCTTAAGCCGGGGCAATGAGCAGTTCTTC | CASSLSRGNEQFF
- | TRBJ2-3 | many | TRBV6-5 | TGTGCCAGCAGTATACAGGGATGGAGCACAGATACGCAGTATTTT | CASSIQGWSTDTQYF
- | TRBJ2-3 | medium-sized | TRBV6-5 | TGTGCCAGCAGTTACTCCGGCACAGATACGCAGTATTTT | CASSYSGTDTQYF
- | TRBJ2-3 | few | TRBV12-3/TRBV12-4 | TGTGCCAGCAAGGATAGCACAGATACGCAGTATTTT | CASKDSTDTQYF
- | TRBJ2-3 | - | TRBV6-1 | TGTGCCAGCAGTGAATTAGCGGCGGATACGCAGTATTTT | CASSELAADTQYF
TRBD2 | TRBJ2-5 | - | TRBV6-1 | TGTGCCAGCAGTGAGGGGGGGGGAGAGACCCAGTACTTC | CASSEGGGETQYF
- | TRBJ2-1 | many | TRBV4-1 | TGCGCCAGCAGCCAAGATGTGGCGGGACAGTTCTTC | CASSQDVAGQFF
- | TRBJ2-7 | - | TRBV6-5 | TGTGCCAGCAGTTATGGTAGAGGGTTCTACGAGCAGTACTTC | CASSYGRGFYEQYF
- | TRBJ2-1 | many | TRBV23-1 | TGCGCCAGCAGTCGGGAGGAAGGGGGGCCCACCTACAATGAGCAGTTCTTC | CASSREEGGPTYNEQFF
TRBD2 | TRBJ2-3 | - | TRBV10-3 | TGTGCCATCAGTGAGGCCCCCGGGGGGGGTGATGCAGAGACGCAGTACTTT | CAISEAPGGGDAETQYF
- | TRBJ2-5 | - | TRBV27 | TGTGCCAGCGGGGGGCGAGGGGGCCGAGACCAAGAGATCCAGTACTTC | CASGGRGGRDQEIQYF
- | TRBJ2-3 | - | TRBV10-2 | TGTGCCGGCTGGGAGATGGGACCCACAGATACGCAGTATTTT | CAGWEMGPTDTQYF
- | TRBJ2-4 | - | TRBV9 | TGTGCCAGCAGCGTAGATTTAGCCAAAAACATTCAGTACTTC | CASSVDLAKNIQYF
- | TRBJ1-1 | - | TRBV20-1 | TGCAGCTATCAGTCCGGGAACACTGAAGCTTTCTTT | CSYQSGNTEAFF
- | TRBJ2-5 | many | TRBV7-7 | TGTGCTAGCAGCCAGGGACACCACCAAGAGACCCAGTACTTC | CASSQGHHQETQYF
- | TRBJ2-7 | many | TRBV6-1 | TGTGCCAGCAGTGTCCCTGCCTACGAGCAGTACTTC | CASSVPAYEQYF
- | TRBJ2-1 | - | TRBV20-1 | TGCAGTGCAGGGCGCATGGGATCGGGGTACAATGAGCAGTTCTTC | CSAGRMGSGYNEQFF
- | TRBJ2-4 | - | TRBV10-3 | TGTGCGGGGCGTGGGGCAAAGGATACGCAGTACTTC | CAGRGAKDTQYF
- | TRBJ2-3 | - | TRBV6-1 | TGTGCCAGCAAAGAACAGTTTAGCACAGATATTCAGTACTTT | CASKEQFSTDIQYF
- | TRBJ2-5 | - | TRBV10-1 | TGCGCCGGCAGTGAGGCAGGGGCGAAAGAGGCCCAGTACTTC | CAGSEAGAKEAQYF
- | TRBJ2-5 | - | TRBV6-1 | TGTGCCAGCGGTAGCCGGGGGCCAGATACCCAGTACTTC | CASGSRGPDTQYF
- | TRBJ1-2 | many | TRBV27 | TGTGCCAGCAGATCTGATCTCCCGGCGCGTGGTGGCTACACCTTC | CASRSDLPARGGYTF
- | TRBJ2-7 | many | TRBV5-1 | TGCGCCAGCAGCTTGGGGGGCGGCCGTACCTACGAGCAGTACTTC | CASSLGGGRTYEQYF
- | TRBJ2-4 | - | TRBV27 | TGTGGCCGCGAACCGGGGGTGGGAGCCAAAAACATTCAGTACTTC | CGREPGVGAKNIQYF
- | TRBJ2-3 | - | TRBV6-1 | TGTGCCGGCAGAGGGGCGGGTGTGGGAGAGACCCAGTATTTC | CAGRGAGVGETQYF
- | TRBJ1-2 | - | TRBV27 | TGTGCCAGCAGTATGGGAACATTGGGCGCCTATGGCTACACCTTC | CASSMGTLGAYGYTF